The next 18 T cell receptor beta chains were all read from a single sample in a study of blood T cell repertoires in COVID-19. The assay was immunoSEQ multiplex PCR, and TCRdb's table has in-frame clones only and misses some. The table has 200,000 to 250,000 clones, roughly 84% seen once. The material sequenced was PBMCs or T cells enriched from blood (not recorded which). These receptors came from a woman aged 40 to 50 who had recovered from COVID-19.

This chain links TRBV27 with TRBJ2-3, with 7 bases aligning to TRBD1. The CDR3 spans 14 residues. The J segment lost 7 bases and the V segment lost 3 bases, leaving 7 bases of the junction unmatched. CDR1 and CDR2 (germline): MNHEY, SMNVEV (reference sequence). CDR3 nucleotides: TGTGCCAGCAGTTTGGGACAGTGGGGTTATACGCAGTATTTT. Residues: CASSLGQWGYTQYF.

This sequence joins TRBV19 and TRBJ1-1; D is possibly TRBD1 (6 bases). CDR3 length equals 17 residues. CDR1 is LNHDA, CDR2 SQIVND, per germline (reference sequence). Trimming cost V 5 bases and J 3 bases, with 22 bases left between them. The CDR3 spells CASSLKRGQSEDTEAFF. CDR3 coding DNA: TGTGCCAGTAGTCTCAAACGAGGACAGTCGGAGGACACTGAAGCTTTCTTT.

V usage is TRBV18 and J usage is TRBJ1-1; maybe TRBD1 (5 bases). The germline CDR1 and CDR2 sequences are KGHSH and LQKENI. The CDR3 loop spans 15 amino acids. Between the trimmed V and J ends, which lost 3 bases and 0 bases, there was a span of 11 bases. In nucleotides, the CDR3 is TGTGCCAGCTCACCGCGACAGAGCATGAACACTGAAGCTTTCTTT. Protein product: CASSPRQSMNTEAFF.

V is TRBV29-1 and J is TRBJ2-2, with a tentative D call TRBD1 (6 bases). Deletions cut 0 bases from V and 5 bases from J, with 16 bases between. CDR3 length equals 16 residues. Germline-derived CDR1 and CDR2 are SQVTM and ANQGSEA. Here the CDR3 reads CSVEDPAGAGTGELFF. In DNA, the CDR3 is TGCAGCGTTGAAGATCCGGCAGGGGCAGGGACCGGGGAGCTGTTTTTT.

CDR3 coding DNA: TGTGCCAGCAGGGGCCCGGGCTGGGGCCGCACAGATACGCAGTATTTT. It encodes CASRGPGWGRTDTQYF. The rearrangement joins TRBV6-6 to TRBJ2-3, with TRBD1 as a possible D gene (5 bases). The CDR3 consists of 16 residues. CDR1 is MNHNY and CDR2 is SVGAGI in the germline V gene (reference sequence). The V end was cut by 6 bases, the J end by 1 base, with 17 bases between.

The rearrangement uses TRBV3-1 (or the pseudogene TRBV3-2) and TRBJ2-1; the match to TRBD2 covers 11 bases. Germline V lookup: CDR1 LGHDT, CDR2 YNNKEL (reference sequence). The CDR3 runs 14 residues. Unmatched junction bases numbered 7, after V lost 8 bases and J lost 7 bases. The CDR3 DNA reads as TGTGCCAGCGCTTTAGCGGGAGGGAGAAATGAGCAGTTCTTC. Protein sequence: CASALAGGRNEQFF.

V and J are TRBV5-5 and TRBJ2-3; 12 bases fit TRBD2. This CDR3 is 17 amino acids long. V shed 0 bases, J shed 4 bases, and the junction held 6 bases outside the gene matches. Germline V gene lookup returns CDR1 SGHKS and CDR2 YYEKEE (reference sequence). DNA for the CDR3: TGTGCCAGCAGCTTGGCTAGCGGGAGGGGGGCCCCAGATACGCAGTATTTT. Its protein is CASSLASGRGAPDTQYF. Full variable domain (outside the CDR3, taken from reference TRBV5-5 and TRBJ2-3): DAGVTQSPTHLIKTRGQQVTLRCSPISGHKSVSWYQQVLGQGPQFIFQYYEKEERGRGNFPDRFSARQFPNYSSELNVNALLLGDSALYLCASSLASGRGAPDTQYFGPGTRLTVL.

This clone appeared a few times. V is TRBV10-3 and J is TRBJ1-4; 8 nucleotides match TRBD1. This CDR3 has 15 residues. V shed 10 bases and J 8 bases; nucleotides not matched to a gene: 15. CDR1 is ENHRY, CDR2 SYGVKD, per germline. DNA for the CDR3: TGTGCCACCCTAAGATCAGGGGGCGGGGAGGAAAAACTGTTTTTT. It codes for CATLRSGGGEEKLFF.

The chain joins TRBV18 to TRBJ1-2, with 9 bases identical to TRBD1. The V and J ends lost 6 bases and 5 bases, in that order; junction bases with no gene match: 7. The CDR3 contains 14 residues. Germline lookup yields CDR1 KGHSH and CDR2 LQKENI. CDR3 region: CASSRTGAPYGYTF. The CDR3 DNA reads as TGTGCCAGCTCTAGGACAGGGGCCCCATATGGCTACACCTTC.

In its sample, this clone was seen once. CDR3 nucleotides: TGTGCCAGCACCTCCCCAGGGGGTTGGGAGCAGTACTTC. Protein: CASTSPGGWEQYF. V is TRBV3-1 (or the pseudogene TRBV3-2) and J is TRBJ2-7; 7 nucleotides match TRBD1. The V and J ends lost 7 bases and 7 bases, in that order; junction bases with no gene match: 10. CDR1 is LGHDT and CDR2 is YNNKEL in the germline V gene (reference sequence). The CDR3 totals 13 residues.

The CDR3 is CASTTGVLSGNTIYF. The CDR3, as DNA: TGTGCCAGCACGACAGGGGTTCTCTCTGGAAACACCATATATTTT. V usage is TRBV18 and J usage is TRBJ1-3; 8 bases line up with TRBD1. The ends lost 8 bases at V and 0 bases at J; junction bases unmatched: 6. Germline V gene sequence: CDR1 KGHSH, CDR2 LQKENI. The CDR3 loop spans 15 amino acids.

The chain uses TRBV28 and TRBJ2-7; 7 bases align to TRBD1. V shed 3 bases and J 2 bases; nucleotides not matched to a gene: 4. The CDR3 sequence is 14 residues long. CDR1 MDHEN and CDR2 SYDVKM come from the germline V gene. The CDR3 loop reads CASSLAGTAYEQYF. Here the CDR3 DNA reads TGTGCCAGCAGTTTGGCCGGGACAGCCTACGAGCAGTACTTC.

The chain couples TRBV27 to TRBJ2-7; D unclear. The V end was cut by 2 bases, the J end by 4 bases, with 9 bases between. The CDR3 extends over 13 amino acids. Germline V gene sequence: CDR1 MNHEY, CDR2 SMNVEV (reference sequence). The CDR3 DNA sequence: TGTGCCAGCAGTTTAATTGGTGCGTACGAGCAGTACTTC. It codes for CASSLIGAYEQYF.

The chain uses TRBV11-3 and TRBJ2-1; 11 nucleotides align to TRBD2. Germline V CDR1 and CDR2: SGHNT, YENEEA. Trimming removed 5 bases from V and 7 bases from J; junction bases left unmatched: 7. This CDR3 has 15 amino acids. The CDR3 region is CASSSRTSGLNEQFF. DNA of the CDR3: TGTGCCAGCAGCAGTAGGACTAGCGGGTTGAATGAGCAGTTCTTC.

This chain uses TRBV5-1 with TRBJ2-1; a weak D match, TRBD2 (5 bases). CDR1 is SGHRS, CDR2 YFSETQ, per germline. This CDR3 is built from 17 residues. Trimming removed 1 base from V and 5 bases from J, with 19 bases in between. CDR3 bases: TGCGCCAGCAGCTTGATCGGCGGGCCCTCTTCAGACAATGAGCAGTTCTTC. Translation: CASSLIGGPSSDNEQFF.

In this sample, this clone turned up a few times. The gene calls are TRBV24-1 and TRBJ2-3; TRBD1 matches 7 bases. With V trimmed by 1 base and J by 2 bases, 8 bases remained unmatched. Per the germline V gene, CDR1 is KGHDR and CDR2 is SFDVKD. The CDR3 loop spans 17 amino acids. CDR3 nucleotide sequence: TGTGCCACCAGTGATTTAACCGGGACAGAGATCACAGATACGCAGTATTTT. It encodes CATSDLTGTEITDTQYF.

This clone was picked up one time. The chain carries TRBV5-6 and TRBJ1-2; D is ambiguous. The CDR3 is 12 residues long. In germline, CDR1 is SGHDT, CDR2 YYEEEE. V was pared by 5 bases and J by 3 bases, with 8 bases between. CDR3 loop: CASRGVHYGYTF. CDR3 in DNA: TGTGCCAGCAGGGGCGTACACTATGGCTACACCTTC.

The V gene is TRBV30, the J gene TRBJ1-2; 7 bases are a match to TRBD1. There are 15 residues in the CDR3. J was trimmed by 0 bases and V by 3 bases; bases with no gene match: 7. Germline values: CDR1 GTSNPN, CDR2 SVGIG (reference sequence). Here the CDR3 reads CAWRAPGGSNYGYTF. The CDR3 nucleotides read TGTGCCTGGAGGGCACCAGGGGGATCTAACTATGGCTACACCTTC. The variable domain in full, completed from reference TRBV30 and TRBJ1-2, reads SQTIHQWPATLVQPVGSPLSLECTVEGTSNPNLYWYRQAAGRGLQLLFYSVGIGQISSEVPQNLSASRPQDRQFILSSKKLLLSDSGFYLCAWRAPGGSNYGYTFGSGTRLTVV.